The T cell receptor (beta chain) described here comes from a study of CD8+ T cells in alopecia areata. As for treatment: oral pan-JAK inhibitor, 5-10 mg twice daily. In each case, RNA was isolated and then reverse transcribed into cDNA as the sequencing template. Clones were read by immunoSEQ multiplex PCR, and TCRdb kept only the in-frame ones, dropping some. The profile shows 150,000 or so clones, roughly nine tenths of them singletons. V gave up 8 bases and J gave up 7 bases, with 11 bases separating them. In germline, CDR1 is LNHDA, CDR2 SQIVND (reference sequence). The CDR3 consists of 12 residues.

The chain recombines TRBV19 with TRBJ2-2; D gene ambiguous. Sequencing used CD8+ T cells sorted from blood, obtained at week 4, from a patient treated with tofacitinib. This receptor was obtained from a human donor with alopecia areata. CDR3 amino acids: CASWSPDGELFF. CDR3 DNA: TGTGCCAGTTGGAGCCCGGACGGGGAGCTGTTTTTT.